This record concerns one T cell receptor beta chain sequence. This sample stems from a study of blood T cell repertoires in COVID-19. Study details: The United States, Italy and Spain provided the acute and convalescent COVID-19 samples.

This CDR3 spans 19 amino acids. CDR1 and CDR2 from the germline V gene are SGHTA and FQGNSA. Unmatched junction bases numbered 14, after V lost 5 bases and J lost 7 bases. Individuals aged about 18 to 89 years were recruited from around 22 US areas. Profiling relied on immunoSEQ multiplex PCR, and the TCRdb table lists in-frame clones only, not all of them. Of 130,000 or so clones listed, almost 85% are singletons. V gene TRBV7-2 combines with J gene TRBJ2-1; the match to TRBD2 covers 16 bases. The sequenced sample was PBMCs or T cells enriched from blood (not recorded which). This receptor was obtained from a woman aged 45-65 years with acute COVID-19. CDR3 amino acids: CASSPPPGLAGGPRNEQFF. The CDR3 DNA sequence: TGTGCCAGCAGCCCACCCCCGGGACTAGCGGGAGGGCCCCGGAATGAGCAGTTCTTC.